The 21 T cell receptor beta chains given below trace back to one sample, sequenced in a study of T cells expressing NK-cell markers. Each CDR3 protein gets one entry in TCRdb, which reprocessed the 5' RACE reads and gives no DNA. The sample's table shows about 260,000 distinct CDR3 sequences. Sequenced input: blood T cells: a sorted CD56 or NKG2C T cell subset, CD4+ or CD8+ T cells, or bulk PBMC T cells (not recorded which). The receptors come from a man aged 18 to 30 in good health.

The chain has TRBV7-2 and TRBJ2-1. Germline V gives CDR1 SGHTA, CDR2 FQGNSA. This CDR3 spans 12 amino acids. This chain's CDR3 is CASSLSSAEQFF. Looking up the rest from reference TRBV7-2 and TRBJ2-1 gives the full variable domain: GAGVSQSPSNKVTEKGKDVELRCDPISGHTALYWYRQSLGQGLEFLIYFQGNSAPDKSGLPSDRFSAERTGGSVSTLTIQRTQQEDSAVYLCASSLSSAEQFFGPGTRLTVL.

The V call is TRBV6-6, the J call TRBJ1-4. The CDR3 runs 13 residues. CDR1 is MNHNY, CDR2 SVGAGI, per germline (reference sequence). The CDR3 region is CASSYSEREKLFF.

The V gene is TRBV12-3 or TRBV12-4, the J gene TRBJ2-1; the D gene TCRdb calls, TRBD1, cannot be checked with no DNA. The CDR3 totals 14 residues. CDR3 amino acids: CASSPGRIGDEQFF.

The chain uses TRBV20-1 and TRBJ2-1; the TRBD1 assignment by TCRdb is unverifiable without DNA. This CDR3 contains 16 residues. Per germline, CDR1 DFQATT and CDR2 SNEGSKA (reference sequence). CDR3 sequence reads: CSAPGGQGGSYNEQFF.

The V and J genes are TRBV12-3 or TRBV12-4 and TRBJ2-1; TCRdb selects TRBD1, and the lack of DNA leaves this call unchecked. The CDR3 is made up of 13 amino acids. CDR3 in amino acids: CASSGDRRYEQFF.

The chain links TRBV6-5 to TRBJ2-1. Germline V gene data show CDR1 as MNHEY and CDR2 as SVGAGI. The CDR3 runs to 16 residues. The CDR3 region is CASSYLTTFSLGEQFF.

The chain links TRBV4-2 to TRBJ1-6. The CDR3 has 14 amino acids. Germline V CDR1 and CDR2: LGHNA, YNFKEQ. The CDR3 spells CASSQDVARSPLHF.

V usage is TRBV3-1 and J usage is TRBJ1-1. CDR1 and CDR2 from the germline V gene are LGHDT and YNNKEL (reference sequence). The CDR3 has 12 residues. The CDR3 sequence is CASSPASAEAFF.

This CDR3 is CASTQTSGSHPYEQYF. The V and J genes are TRBV5-6 and TRBJ2-7; with no DNA, the TCRdb D assignment of TRBD2 cannot be verified. There are 16 residues in the CDR3. Germline lookup yields CDR1 SGHDT and CDR2 YYEEEE.

This chain uses TRBV20-1 with TRBJ2-1; TCRdb selects TRBD2, and the lack of DNA leaves this call unchecked. This CDR3 contains 20 residues. In germline, CDR1 is DFQATT, CDR2 SNEGSKA (reference sequence). The CDR3 spells CSASGQGWASGTGNYNEQFF.

The chain employs TRBV27 and TRBJ2-5; the D gene TCRdb calls, TRBD1, cannot be checked with no DNA. Germline CDR1 is MNHEY and CDR2 is SMNVEV (reference sequence). The CDR3 spans 14 residues. The CDR3 protein is CASSEQGIRGTQYF.

The chain is built from TRBV6-2 or TRBV6-3 and TRBJ2-3; lacking DNA, the TRBD2 call made by TCRdb goes unchecked. This CDR3 comprises 17 residues. CDR1 is MNHEY and CDR2 is SVGEGT in the germline V gene. CDR3 protein: CATYRPGLAGLTDTQYF.

The chain couples TRBV6-2 or TRBV6-3 to TRBJ2-7; the TCRdb call, TRBD1, lacks DNA for checking. The CDR3 sequence is 15 residues long. Germline CDR1 reads MNHEY; CDR2 reads SVGEGT. The CDR3 here is CASTKQGIGGYEQYF.

The chain has TRBV12-3 or TRBV12-4 and TRBJ2-1; with no DNA, the TCRdb D assignment of TRBD1 cannot be verified. CDR3 length: 17 residues. CDR3 in amino acids: CASSQSRGQGRDNEQFF.

V and J are TRBV29-1 and TRBJ2-1; TCRdb gives TRBD2 as the D gene, but with no DNA this cannot be confirmed. The CDR3 sequence is 18 residues long. Germline-derived CDR1 and CDR2 are SQVTM and ANQGSEA. The chain's CDR3 is CSVEDRFRRTQQGNEQFF.

The chain uses TRBV5-1 and TRBJ2-3; TCRdb returns TRBD2, unconfirmable since there is no DNA. This CDR3 comprises 16 residues. CDR1 and CDR2 from the germline V gene are SGHRS and YFSETQ. The CDR3 sequence: CASSLLAGGGTDMQYF.

The gene calls are TRBV7-9 and TRBJ2-3; no DNA is available, so the TRBD1 call from TCRdb remains unchecked. This CDR3 has 17 amino acids. Germline CDR1 SEHNR, CDR2 FQNEAQ (reference sequence). The CDR3 loop is CASSFRAGQGRIDTQYF.

This sequence joins TRBV10-3 and TRBJ2-3. The germline gives CDR1 ENHRY, CDR2 SYGVKD. The CDR3 is 13 residues long. CDR3 loop: CALATPSTDTQYF.

The V call is TRBV12-3 or TRBV12-4, the J call TRBJ2-7. This CDR3 contains 13 residues. CDR3 residues: CASSSTVAYEQYF.

The chain recombines TRBV10-3 with TRBJ2-1; TCRdb's D gene call, TRBD2, goes unchecked for lack of DNA. The CDR3 spans 17 residues. The germline V gene encodes CDR1 ENHRY and CDR2 SYGVKD. The CDR3 loop reads CAISDLAGGSYYNEQFF.

The chain is built from TRBV20-1 and TRBJ1-1. The length of the CDR3 is 14 residues. Per germline, CDR1 DFQATT and CDR2 SNEGSKA (reference sequence). CDR3 in amino acids: CSASLLQMNTEAFF.